This TCR beta chain was documented in a study of blood T cells in healthy people across ages. The second PCR ran about 6 to 12 cycles with a sample-barcoded 5' primer and J-beta primers. TCRdb recomputed calls from the 5' RACE reads with MiXCR, one row per CDR3 protein. There are roughly 800,000 distinct CDR3 sequences in the sample; nearly 60% occur only once, and 22% lies in the top ten. The source is a man between 25 and 39 years old in good health. The sequencing input was blood.

CDR3 bases: TGCAGCACCGGACAGGGAGAGACCCAGTACTTC. Its protein product is CSTGQGETQYF. The chain carries TRBV20-1 and TRBJ2-4; 8 positions match TRBD1. The end of the DNA aligns better with TRBJ2-5, so the J call may be wrong. This CDR3 region has 11 residues. Germline-derived CDR1 and CDR2 are DFQATT and SNEGSKA (reference sequence).